This is a list of T cell receptor beta chains from one sample in a study of T cells in Graves' hyperthyroidism and ophthalmopathy. Via MiXCR, TCRdb re-called the multiplex PCR reads, giving one row per CDR3 protein. The table has around 340,000 distinct CDR3 sequences, roughly 21% seen once; the top ten hold 50%. Sequencing input: blood. All receptors derive from a woman aged 45-65 years with Graves' hyperthyroidism. Each CDR3 is given with its conserved first and last residue. D genes are given only for firm matches. Some rows have no size entry. The others give once, few or many, or a class for an expanded clone.

V,J,size,D,CDR3,DNA
TRBV27,TRBJ1-4,.,.,CASSPRTSSGKLFF,TGTGCCAGCAGTCCACGGACCAGCTCGGGAAAACTGTTTTTT
TRBV15,TRBJ1-1,many,.,CATSRGRAGRDTEAFF,TGTGCCACCAGCAGAGGGAGGGCGGGCCGGGACACTGAAGCTTTCTTT
TRBV29-1,TRBJ1-1,many,.,CSVAGAPKPTEAFF,TGCAGCGTCGCCGGGGCTCCCAAGCCCACTGAAGCTTTCTTT
TRBV20-1,TRBJ2-7,many,.,CSAREVRVYEQYF,TGCAGTGCTAGAGAAGTTAGGGTCTACGAGCAGTACTTC
TRBV12-3/TRBV12-4,TRBJ1-5,few,.,CASSQNDIQPQHF,TGTGCCAGCAGCCAAAACGACATACAGCCCCAGCATTTT
TRBV29-1,TRBJ2-7,many,TRBD1,CSVDGTAPYEQYF,TGCAGCGTTGATGGGACAGCACCCTACGAGCAGTACTTC
TRBV24-1,TRBJ1-1,.,.,CATSDRGGNTEAFF,TGTGCCACCAGTGATCGGGGGGGGAACACTGAAGCTTTCTTT
TRBV3-1,TRBJ1-2,many,.,CASSQVSGAGDGYTF,TGTGCCAGCAGCCAAGTTTCGGGGGCCGGGGATGGCTACACCTTC
TRBV6-1,TRBJ2-7,few,TRBD2,CASSEGSSGTYEQYF,TGTGCCAGCAGTGAAGGGTCTAGCGGAACCTACGAGCAGTACTTC
TRBV11-3,TRBJ2-1,many,.,CASSRGGVGSSNEQFF,TGTGCCAGCAGCCGAGGAGGGGTCGGTAGTAGTAATGAGCAGTTCTTC
TRBV12-3/TRBV12-4,TRBJ2-1,.,.,CASSLGPRAYNEQFF,TGTGCCAGCAGTTTGGGACCCCGGGCGTACAATGAGCAGTTCTTC
TRBV12-3/TRBV12-4,TRBJ1-6,many,TRBD1,CASSRRTGGEAPLHF,TGTGCCAGCAGCCGAAGGACAGGGGGCGAGGCACCCCTCCACTTT
TRBV12-3/TRBV12-4,TRBJ2-1,few,.,CASSFGRRGFF,TGTGCCAGCAGTTTTGGACGGCGGGGGTTCTTC
TRBV7-9,TRBJ1-3,.,TRBD1,CASSYLGQFSGNTIYF,TGTGCCAGCAGCTACCTGGGACAGTTCTCTGGAAACACCATATATTTT
TRBV9,TRBJ2-1,many,.,CASSVVLSNSEQFF,TGTGCCAGCAGCGTAGTTTTGAGTAACAGTGAGCAGTTCTTC
TRBV2,TRBJ2-5,many,.,CASSEGAGYQETQYF,TGTGCCAGCAGTGAAGGGGCAGGGTACCAAGAGACCCAGTACTTC
TRBV12-3/TRBV12-4,TRBJ2-7,many,.,CASSASTSHPYEQYF,TGTGCCAGCAGTGCCTCAACTAGTCACCCCTACGAGCAGTACTTC
TRBV6-1,TRBJ1-5,many,.,CASSEFRVDNQPQHF,TGTGCCAGCAGTGAATTTAGGGTTGACAATCAGCCCCAGCATTTT
TRBV7-9,TRBJ2-1,many,TRBD2,CASSLKYRTSGNEQFF,TGTGCCAGCAGCTTAAAGTACCGGACTAGCGGCAATGAGCAGTTCTTC
TRBV6-2/TRBV6-3,TRBJ1-1,many,.,CASTHRTRGTEAFF,TGTGCCAGCACCCATCGGACGCGAGGAACTGAAGCTTTCTTT
TRBV30,TRBJ2-7,.,TRBD2,CAWGYSGSGEQYF,TGTGCCTGGGGGTATAGCGGGAGCGGGGAGCAGTACTTC
TRBV29-1,TRBJ2-3,many,.,CSALYTDTQYF,TGCAGCGCCCTATACACAGATACGCAGTATTTT
TRBV25-1,TRBJ2-4,.,TRBD1,CASSEFGRGRKNIQYF,TGTGCCAGCAGTGAATTTGGCAGGGGGCGGAAAAACATTCAGTACTTC
TRBV12-3/TRBV12-4,TRBJ1-3,many,.,CASTLVPQGNTIYF,TGTGCCAGCACCCTGGTCCCTCAGGGAAACACCATATATTTT
TRBV24-1,TRBJ2-3,.,TRBD2,CATSDPGTSGSVDTQYF,TGTGCCACCAGTGATCCGGGGACTAGCGGGAGTGTAGATACGCAGTATTTT
TRBV20-1,TRBJ2-5,many,.,CSARGSSKTQYF,TGCAGTGCTAGGGGGAGCAGTAAGACCCAGTACTTC
TRBV6-1,TRBJ2-1,.,.,CASSPDRYEQFF,TGTGCCAGCAGTCCCGATCGATATGAGCAGTTCTTC
TRBV18,TRBJ2-3,few,TRBD2,CASSPLREGRRTDTQYF,TGTGCCAGCTCACCACTGCGGGAGGGCCGTCGCACAGATACGCAGTATTTT
TRBV12-3/TRBV12-4,TRBJ2-2,many,.,CASSVSQTGELFF,TGTGCCAGCAGCGTCAGTCAGACCGGGGAGCTGTTTTTT
TRBV28,TRBJ2-3,.,.,CASSFRAATGRDTQYF,TGTGCCAGCAGTTTCCGAGCGGCTACCGGTCGGGATACGCAGTATTTT
TRBV2,TRBJ2-7,many,TRBD2,CASRAAGGRYEQYF,TGTGCCAGCAGGGCTGCGGGGGGGCGATACGAGCAGTACTTC
TRBV5-1,TRBJ2-5,few,TRBD1,CASSLAGQGGMETQYF,TGCGCCAGCAGCCTGGCGGGACAGGGGGGAATGGAGACCCAGTACTTC
TRBV6-1,TRBJ1-3,few,TRBD1,CASRPRTGIGNTIYF,TGTGCCAGCAGGCCCCGGACAGGAATTGGAAACACCATATATTTT
TRBV7-3,TRBJ2-1,many,TRBD2,CASRSSGGRFNEQFF,TGTGCCAGCAGGTCGAGCGGGGGCCGCTTCAATGAGCAGTTCTTC
TRBV28,TRBJ2-7,many,.,CASSFPGAYEQYF,TGTGCCAGCAGTTTCCCCGGGGCCTACGAGCAGTACTTC
TRBV4-1,TRBJ1-1,.,.,CASSQVEKTNTEAFF,TGCGCCAGCAGCCAAGTAGAGAAGACGAACACTGAAGCTTTCTTT
TRBV5-4,TRBJ1-2,few,.,CASSLDPGPNYGYTF,TGTGCCAGCAGCTTGGACCCGGGCCCGAACTATGGCTACACCTTC
TRBV14,TRBJ1-2,many,TRBD1,CASNSGTGGGYTF,TGTGCCAGCAACTCCGGGACAGGGGGCGGCTACACCTTC
TRBV27,TRBJ2-2,many,.,CASSFRQAANTGELFF,TGTGCCAGCAGTTTTCGACAGGCCGCGAACACCGGGGAGCTGTTTTTT
TRBV5-1,TRBJ2-2,many,TRBD1,CASSSIQGPGELFF,TGCGCCAGCAGCTCCATACAGGGGCCCGGGGAGCTGTTTTTT
TRBV29-1,TRBJ2-4,.,.,CSFIRDKNIQYF,TGCAGCTTCATACGGGACAAAAACATTCAGTACTTC
TRBV4-2,TRBJ2-3,many,TRBD2,CASSISTSGSASDTQYF,TGTGCCAGCAGCATCTCGACTAGCGGGAGTGCCTCAGATACGCAGTATTTT
TRBV29-1,TRBJ2-1,many,TRBD2,CSVAGTSGRNEQFF,TGCAGCGTCGCCGGGACTAGCGGGCGGAATGAGCAGTTCTTC
TRBV24-1,TRBJ2-1,.,.,CATSDLADSSYNEQFF,TGCGCCACCAGTGATTTAGCGGACAGCTCCTACAATGAGCAGTTCTTC
TRBV24-1,TRBJ2-1,.,.,CATSDPGHGEQFF,TGTGCCACCAGTGATCCTGGACATGGAGAGCAGTTCTTC
TRBV15,TRBJ2-4,many,.,CATSRDTTSGGYAQYF,TGTGCCACCAGCAGAGATACGACTAGTGGGGGTTACGCTCAGTACTTC
TRBV15,TRBJ2-1,many,TRBD2,CATSTPRAAGGINEQFF,TGTGCCACCAGCACCCCCAGAGCGGCGGGAGGTATTAATGAGCAGTTCTTC
TRBV7-9,TRBJ2-7,.,TRBD1,CASSPTGTGRYEQYF,TGTGCCAGCAGCCCTACCGGGACAGGCCGCTACGAGCAGTACTTC
TRBV18,TRBJ2-1,many,.,CASSPRKGRSYNEQFF,TGTGCCAGCTCACCAAGGAAGGGTCGCTCCTACAATGAGCAGTTCTTC
TRBV28,TRBJ1-5,many,TRBD1,CASSGTVDNQPQHF,TGTGCCAGCAGTGGGACAGTAGACAATCAGCCCCAGCATTTT
TRBV7-9,TRBJ2-7,many,.,CASSLDAGIYEQYF,TGTGCCAGCAGCCTAGACGCGGGGATCTACGAGCAGTACTTC
TRBV6-2/TRBV6-3,TRBJ2-5,.,TRBD1,CATRQGQETQYF,TGTGCCACACGACAGGGCCAAGAGACCCAGTACTTC
TRBV10-3,TRBJ1-1,.,.,CAISPGLKNTEAFF,TGTGCCATCAGTCCTGGACTCAAGAACACTGAAGCTTTCTTT
TRBV29-1,TRBJ2-1,few,.,CSVEDFNRAHGEQFF,TGCAGCGTTGAAGACTTTAACAGGGCCCATGGTGAGCAGTTCTTC
TRBV29-1,TRBJ2-1,many,TRBD2,CSVEQTSGRNEQFF,TGCAGCGTTGAACAGACTAGCGGGAGGAATGAGCAGTTCTTC
TRBV27,TRBJ2-6,.,.,CASSFIPPGANVLTF,TGTGCCAGCAGTTTTATACCACCTGGGGCCAACGTCCTGACTTTC
TRBV20-1,TRBJ1-2,.,TRBD1,CSARPTGTGAYGYTF,TGCAGTGCTAGACCAACCGGGACAGGCGCATATGGCTACACCTTC
TRBV24-1,TRBJ1-4,few,.,CATSDGGATNEKLFF,TGTGCCACCAGTGATGGGGGGGCAACTAATGAAAAACTGTTTTTT
TRBV12-3/TRBV12-4,TRBJ1-1,many,.,CASNGEMNTEAFF,TGTGCCAGCAACGGGGAGATGAACACTGAAGCTTTCTTT